A single sample is the source of the 25 T cell receptor beta chains below, sequenced in a study of CXCR3-negative and CXCR3-positive naive CD8 T cells (dated by TCRdb to the late 2010s). General study outcomes and caveats: Compared with CXCR3-negative naive cells, CXCR3-positive naive cells had TRB CDR3s with higher hydrophobicity (lower Kidera factor 4), lower energy, and higher strength and volume indices.

TCRdb lists the instrument as NextSeq 550. The Human TCR Profiling Kit (MiLaboratory) was used to prepare UMI-labeled 5' RACE TRB cDNA libraries. TCRdb reprocessed the raw reads; every CDR3 protein sequence is a single record, and DNA is not supplied. The sample table includes under 150,000 distinct CDR3 sequences. Around 0.62% of the sample is in the top ten clones. These receptors have no identified antigens. The sequencing sample was made of naive CXCR3+ CD8+ T cells from blood. The cell subset or site tag for this specimen amounts to: CD45RO-CCR7+CD27+CD95- naive CD8+ T cells expressing CXCR3 (TNR3+). The receptor set was obtained from a human donor in good health. Some clones in this sample may be carry-over from other donors' samples.

This chain connects TRBV7-9 to TRBJ1-1. The V gene's germline CDR1 is SEHNR and CDR2 FQNEAQ (reference sequence). The CDR3 length is 14 residues. The CDR3 region is CASRGWTGETEAFF.

The gene calls are TRBV25-1 and TRBJ1-2; TCRdb's D gene call, TRBD1, goes unchecked for lack of DNA. This CDR3 spans 16 amino acids. From germline, CDR1 is MGHDK and CDR2 SYGVNS. The chain's CDR3 is CASSGFTGGAFYGYTF.

The rearrangement joins TRBV21-1 to TRBJ2-2; TCRdb's D call, TRBD1, is unchecked because there is no DNA. TRBV21-1 is described as a pseudogene. The CDR3 is made up of 21 amino acids. CDR3 loop: CASSRAPGTGPPAANTGELFF.

This sequence joins TRBV7-9 and TRBJ2-3; TCRdb designates TRBD1, a call that cannot be tested without DNA. Germline V gives CDR1 SEHNR, CDR2 FQNEAQ (reference sequence). The CDR3 covers 15 residues. CDR3 protein: CASSLRPHSTDTQYF.

The genes are TRBV11-2 and TRBJ1-1. This CDR3 is 15 amino acids long. Germline CDR1 SGHAT, CDR2 FQNNGV. CDR3 region: CASSSLQGRRGEAFF.

The chain employs TRBV14 and TRBJ1-1. This CDR3 has 13 residues. Germline CDR1 reads SGHDN; CDR2 reads FVKESK. The CDR3: CASSQDIESTAFF.

This sequence joins TRBV29-1 and TRBJ1-1; TCRdb's D call of TRBD1 is untestable without DNA. The CDR3 sequence is 11 residues long. The germline gives CDR1 SQVTM, CDR2 ANQGSEA. CDR3 sequence: CTGWGGHEAFF.

This rearrangement joins TRBV6-5 to TRBJ1-1. The CDR3 is 15 amino acids. The germline gives CDR1 MNHEY, CDR2 SVGAGI. CDR3 sequence reads: CASTLGPDINTEAFF.

This rearrangement joins TRBV29-1 to TRBJ2-7. This CDR3 is 13 amino acids long. The germline V gene has CDR1 SQVTM and CDR2 ANQGSEA. CDR3 amino acids: CSVSGTSSYEQYF.

CDR3 region: CASSQQQGELFF. The gene calls are TRBV4-1 and TRBJ2-2. CDR3 length equals 12 residues. The germline gives CDR1 MGHRA, CDR2 YSYEKL.

This chain links TRBV21-1 with TRBJ1-1; with no DNA, the TCRdb D assignment of TRBD1 cannot be verified. TRBV21-1 has pseudogene status. The CDR3 is 14 amino acids. The CDR3 is CASSKDRTATEAFF.

The rearrangement uses TRBV7-8 and TRBJ2-5; lacking DNA, the TRBD1 call made by TCRdb goes unchecked. This CDR3 region has 14 residues. Germline CDR1 SGHVS, CDR2 FQNEAQ. The CDR3 protein is CASSFSGQRETQYF.

The V call is TRBV12-3 or TRBV12-4, the J call TRBJ2-7; as DNA is missing, the TRBD1 call by TCRdb cannot be tested. The CDR3 is made up of 13 amino acids. The CDR3 reads CASSSPGGYEQYF.

This chain uses TRBV12-3 or TRBV12-4 with TRBJ2-5; no DNA is available, so the TRBD1 call from TCRdb remains unchecked. The CDR3 totals 13 residues. The CDR3 here is CASSRTAEETQYF.

V usage is TRBV13 and J usage is TRBJ1-1; TCRdb outputs TRBD1, but without DNA this stays unchecked. The CDR3 is made up of 11 amino acids. Per germline, CDR1 PRHDT and CDR2 FYEKMQ (reference sequence). CDR3 loop: CASSLEGEAFF.

V usage is TRBV7-3 and J usage is TRBJ2-5. The germline CDR1 and CDR2 sequences are SGHTA and FQGTGA. This CDR3 has 15 residues. CDR3 loop: CASSLRVTGSETQYF.

The rearrangement joins TRBV6-6 to TRBJ2-1; TCRdb gives TRBD2 as the D gene, but with no DNA this cannot be confirmed. The germline V gene encodes CDR1 MNHNY and CDR2 SVGAGI (reference sequence). This CDR3 spans 12 amino acids. The CDR3 is CASSLGEDEQFF.

V usage is TRBV7-3 and J usage is TRBJ2-1; TCRdb calls TRBD2, which cannot be checked without DNA. Per germline, CDR1 SGHTA and CDR2 FQGTGA. CDR3 length: 18 amino acids. The CDR3 loop reads CASSSSLGGLAGDNEQFF.

The V and J genes are TRBV9 and TRBJ2-3. This CDR3 is built from 14 residues. The germline V gene encodes CDR1 SGDLS and CDR2 YYNGEE. CDR3 loop: CASSVAGAGDTQYF.

The chain joins TRBV4-2 to TRBJ2-3; TCRdb's D call, TRBD1, is unchecked because there is no DNA. The CDR3 contains 16 residues. Per germline, CDR1 LGHNA and CDR2 YNFKEQ. The CDR3 reads CASSQDGTVITDTQYF.

This rearrangement joins TRBV6-1 to TRBJ2-1; TCRdb's D gene call, TRBD2, goes unchecked for lack of DNA. This CDR3 region has 17 residues. Germline V gene lookup returns CDR1 MNHNS and CDR2 SASEGT. Here the CDR3 reads CASSEALYGTRVGEQFF.

V usage is TRBV7-9 and J usage is TRBJ2-1. The germline CDR1 and CDR2 sequences are SEHNR and FQNEAQ (reference sequence). The CDR3 spans 16 residues. CDR3 amino acids: CASSSGFGSSYNEQFF.

The chain is built from TRBV29-1 and TRBJ2-1; without DNA, the TCRdb call of TRBD1 cannot be checked. Germline CDR1 is SQVTM and CDR2 is ANQGSEA. This CDR3 region has 15 residues. The CDR3 region is CSVIKPGQLYNEQFF.

This rearrangement joins TRBV6-2 or TRBV6-3 to TRBJ2-7; TCRdb selects TRBD2, and the lack of DNA leaves this call unchecked. Germline loops: CDR1 MNHEY, CDR2 SVGEGT. This CDR3 contains 16 residues. The CDR3 spells CASRPQGGDHPREQYF.

This sequence joins TRBV7-2 and TRBJ1-5. Germline values: CDR1 SGHTA, CDR2 FQGNSA. The CDR3 spans 16 residues. CDR3 residues: CASSLASSISNQPQHF.